This T cell receptor (beta chain) was recorded in a study of blood T cell repertoires in COVID-19. Across the whole study: The United States, Italy and Spain supplied acute and convalescent COVID-19 samples.

Resolution of symptoms, clearance, or two negative PCRs was present in recovered Cohort 3 donors. Per the germline V gene, CDR1 is MNHEY and CDR2 is SVGAGI. This CDR3 spans 13 amino acids. V was cut by 6 bases and J by 0 bases, with 8 bases left in between. Per the original methods: Counts of nucleated cells, estimated from reference gene primer amplification, were obtained. The data were produced by immunoSEQ multiplex PCR, yet TCRdb's version contains in-frame clones alone and is incomplete. That table is the source of V, J and clone size, and D and trimming were worked out from the DNA. The table lists about 250,000 clones, approximately 90% of them singletons.

This TCR came from a man aged 40-55 years who had recovered from COVID-19. The material sequenced was PBMCs or T cells enriched from blood (not recorded which). The genes are TRBV6-5 and TRBJ1-1; D gene ambiguous. CDR3 loop: CASRRLLNTEAFF. The CDR3 DNA reads TGTGCCAGCAGAAGACTGCTGAACACTGAAGCTTTCTTT.